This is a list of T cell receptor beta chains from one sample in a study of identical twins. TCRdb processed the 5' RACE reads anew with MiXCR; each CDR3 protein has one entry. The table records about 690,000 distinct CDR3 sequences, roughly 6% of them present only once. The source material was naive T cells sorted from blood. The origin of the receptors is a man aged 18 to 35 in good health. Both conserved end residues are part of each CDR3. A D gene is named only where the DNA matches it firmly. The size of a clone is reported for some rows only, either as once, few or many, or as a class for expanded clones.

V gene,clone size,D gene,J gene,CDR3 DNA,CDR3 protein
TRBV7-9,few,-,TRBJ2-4,TGTGCCAGCAGCCCCGACAGCCTAGCCAAAAACATTCAGTACTTC,CASSPDSLAKNIQYF
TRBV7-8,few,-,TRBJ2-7,TGTGCCAGCAGTTTACGACGGACCTACGAGCAGTACTTC,CASSLRRTYEQYF
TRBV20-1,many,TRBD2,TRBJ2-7,TGCAGTGCTCTCTGGGTAGCGGGAAACGAGCAGTACTTC,CSALWVAGNEQYF
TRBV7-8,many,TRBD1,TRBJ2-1,TGTGCCAGCAGCCCAAGGCCGGGGACAGGGGGCTCCCCGACTCACAATGAGCAGTTCTTC,CASSPRPGTGGSPTHNEQFF
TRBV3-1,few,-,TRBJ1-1,TGTGCCAGCAGCCAAGGGGGGCAGTATGAAGCTTTCTTT,CASSQGGQYEAFF
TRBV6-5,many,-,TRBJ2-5,TGTGCCAGCAGTTACTCCACAGGGCGTGAGACCCAGTACTTC,CASSYSTGRETQYF
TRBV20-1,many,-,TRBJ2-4,TGCAGTGCTAGAGCGGAAGGGGGTGTAGCCAAAAACATTCAGTACTTC,CSARAEGGVAKNIQYF
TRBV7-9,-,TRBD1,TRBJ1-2,TGTGCCAGCAAGTCGGACAGGGGGACTAACTATGGCTACACCTTC,CASKSDRGTNYGYTF
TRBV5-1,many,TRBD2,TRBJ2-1,TGCGCCAGCAGCTTGGTTTCTTCTCTAGCGGGAGGGTACAATGAGCAGTTCTTC,CASSLVSSLAGGYNEQFF
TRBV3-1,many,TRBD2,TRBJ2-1,TGTGCCAGCAGCCAAGTAGGGCTAGCGGGAGGGCCTCGTGAGCAGTTCTTC,CASSQVGLAGGPREQFF
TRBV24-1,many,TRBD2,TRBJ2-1,TGTGCCACCCCCTTCACCCGGACTAGCGGGAGGGAGAGGAACAATGAGCAGTTCTTC,CATPFTRTSGRERNNEQFF
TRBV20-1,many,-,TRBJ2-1,TGCAGTGCTAGACGGGATGAGCAGTTCTTC,CSARRDEQFF
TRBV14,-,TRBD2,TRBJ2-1,TGTGCCAGCAGCCAAGATCTGGGGACAGTAGCGGGAGGGCCCCGGTTCTTC,CASSQDLGTVAGGPRFF
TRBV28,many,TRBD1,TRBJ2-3,TGTGCCAGCAGGACAGGGGGCGCGGAACCAGATACGCAGTATTTT,CASRTGGAEPDTQYF
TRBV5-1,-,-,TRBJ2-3,TGCGCCAGCAGCTTGGATCAGGACCTCTTCACAGATACGCAGTATTTT,CASSLDQDLFTDTQYF
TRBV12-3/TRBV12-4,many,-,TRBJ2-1,TGTGCCAGCAGTTTAGTTTATGAGCAGTTCTTC,CASSLVYEQFF
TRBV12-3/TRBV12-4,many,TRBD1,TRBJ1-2,TGTGCCAGCAGTTCCGGGACAGGGACTAACTATGGCTACACCTTC,CASSSGTGTNYGYTF
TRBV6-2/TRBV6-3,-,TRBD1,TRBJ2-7,TGTGCCACCCTCGGACAGGGAACCTACGAGCAGTACTTC,CATLGQGTYEQYF
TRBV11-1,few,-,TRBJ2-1,TGTGCCAGCAGCTTAGTGAGTCTAGCCCCTGAGCAGTTCTTC,CASSLVSLAPEQFF
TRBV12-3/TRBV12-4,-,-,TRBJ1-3,TGTGCCAGCAGTTTATCCCGCTCTGGAAACACCATATATTTT,CASSLSRSGNTIYF
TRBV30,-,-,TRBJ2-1,TGTGCCTGGAGTGCGGACTTCCTATCCTACAATGAGCAGTTCTTC,CAWSADFLSYNEQFF
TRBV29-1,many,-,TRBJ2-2,TGCAGCGTGGCAAGGTGGACCGGGGAGCTGTTTTTT,CSVARWTGELFF
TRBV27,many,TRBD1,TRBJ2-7,TGTGCCAGCAGTTTAGGACAGGGGATACCCGAGCAGTACTTC,CASSLGQGIPEQYF
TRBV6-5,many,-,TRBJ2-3,TGTGCCAGCAGTTATCGCCTGGAGACAGATACGCAGTATTTT,CASSYRLETDTQYF
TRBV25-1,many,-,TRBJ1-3,TGTGCCAGCAGTGATGGCATCTCTGGAAACACCATATATTTT,CASSDGISGNTIYF
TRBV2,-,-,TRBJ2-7,TGTGCCAGCAATTCGTGGGAGAGCTCCTACGAGCAGTACTTC,CASNSWESSYEQYF
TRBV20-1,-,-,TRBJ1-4,TGCAGTGCTTACCGGGACGGGGTGGAAAAACTGTTTTTT,CSAYRDGVEKLFF
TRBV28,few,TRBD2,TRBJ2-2,TGTGCCAGCACCCTTTCTGGTAGCGGGAGGTCCGGGGAGCTGTTTTTT,CASTLSGSGRSGELFF
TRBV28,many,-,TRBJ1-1,TGTGCCAGCAGTCCATATAGGATCCGAGGATTGACTGAAGCTTTCTTT,CASSPYRIRGLTEAFF
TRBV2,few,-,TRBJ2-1,TGTGCCAGCAATCCCCAGGGAGTCTACTCCCATGAGCAGTTCTTC,CASNPQGVYSHEQFF
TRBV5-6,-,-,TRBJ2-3,TGTGCCAGCAGCCTGACTGGTACAGATGCGCAGTATTTT,CASSLTGTDAQYF
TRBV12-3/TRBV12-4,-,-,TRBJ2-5,TGTGCCAGCAGTTTAAGCGTCGGGGCCGGCCAGTACTTC,CASSLSVGAGQYF